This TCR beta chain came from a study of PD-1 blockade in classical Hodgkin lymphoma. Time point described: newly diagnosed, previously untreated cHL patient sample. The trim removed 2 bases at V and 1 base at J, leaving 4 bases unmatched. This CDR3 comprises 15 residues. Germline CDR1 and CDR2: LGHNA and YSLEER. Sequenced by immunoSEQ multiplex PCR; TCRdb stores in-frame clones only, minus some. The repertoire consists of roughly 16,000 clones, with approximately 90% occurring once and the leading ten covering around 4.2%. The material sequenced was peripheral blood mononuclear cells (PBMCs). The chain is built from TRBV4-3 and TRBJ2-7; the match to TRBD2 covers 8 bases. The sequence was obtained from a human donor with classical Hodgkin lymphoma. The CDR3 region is CASSQIAGMSYEQYF. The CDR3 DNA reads TGCGCCAGCAGCCAAATAGCGGGGATGTCCTACGAGCAGTACTTC.